The rows below give T cell receptor beta chains drawn from one sample of a study of shared clonotypes between healthy human individuals. Repertoires were generated with immunoSEQ multiplex PCR, while TCRdb's copy carries only in-frame clones and drops some. The sample includes a few million clones, approximately 90% of them seen just once. Sequenced: naive CD4+ T cells sorted from blood. Receptors were obtained from a man between 18 and 35 years old in good health. Both conserved end residues are part of each CDR3. D genes are given only for firm matches. Not every row has a clone size; where given, it reads once, few, many or a size class.

j_call: TRBJ2-5
clone_size: -
v_call: TRBV7-8
d_call: TRBD2
cdr3_aa: CASSSGLAGDQLEETQYF
cdr3_nt: TGTGCCAGCAGCTCTGGACTAGCGGGAGACCAATTAGAGGAGACCCAGTACTTC

j_call: TRBJ2-7
clone_size: -
v_call: TRBV5-1
d_call: -
cdr3_aa: CASSFGGWSRAPYEQYF
cdr3_nt: TGCGCCAGCAGTTTTGGGGGGTGGTCTAGAGCACCCTACGAGCAGTACTTC

j_call: TRBJ2-1
clone_size: few
v_call: TRBV4-1
d_call: TRBD1
cdr3_aa: CASSQEGTVYNEQFF
cdr3_nt: TGCGCCAGCAGCCAAGAAGGGACAGTCTACAATGAGCAGTTCTTC

j_call: TRBJ2-3
clone_size: -
v_call: TRBV19
d_call: TRBD1
cdr3_aa: CASRDGTGQITDTQYF
cdr3_nt: TGTGCCAGTAGGGACGGGACAGGGCAAATCACAGATACGCAGTATTTT

j_call: TRBJ2-3
clone_size: -
v_call: TRBV7-2
d_call: -
cdr3_aa: CASRLPGADTQYF
cdr3_nt: TGTGCCAGCAGACTACCAGGGGCAGATACGCAGTATTTT

j_call: TRBJ2-7
clone_size: few
v_call: TRBV5-1
d_call: -
cdr3_aa: CASSLGSDLGRSEQYF
cdr3_nt: TGCGCCAGCAGCTTGGGCTCCGACTTAGGACGAAGCGAGCAGTACTTC

j_call: TRBJ2-2
clone_size: -
v_call: TRBV5-1
d_call: -
cdr3_aa: CASSSQGTANTGELFF
cdr3_nt: TGCGCCAGCAGCTCCCAGGGAACCGCGAACACCGGGGAGCTGTTTTTT

j_call: TRBJ1-5
clone_size: -
v_call: TRBV6-1
d_call: TRBD1
cdr3_aa: CASSELQGAGQPQHF
cdr3_nt: TGTGCCAGCAGTGAACTACAGGGGGCAGGTCAGCCCCAGCATTTT

j_call: TRBJ2-1
clone_size: -
v_call: TRBV11-2
d_call: TRBD2
cdr3_aa: CASSLTLSGLADNEQFF
cdr3_nt: TGTGCCAGCAGCTTAACGTTGTCCGGACTAGCCGACAATGAGCAGTTCTTC

j_call: TRBJ1-1
clone_size: -
v_call: TRBV7-2
d_call: -
cdr3_aa: CASSRSRANTEAFF
cdr3_nt: TGTGCCAGCAGTCGTAGCAGGGCGAACACTGAAGCTTTCTTT

j_call: TRBJ2-3
clone_size: -
v_call: TRBV7-8
d_call: TRBD2
cdr3_aa: CASSSSSGSSTDTQYF
cdr3_nt: TGTGCCAGCAGCTCAAGTAGCGGGAGTAGCACAGATACGCAGTATTTT

j_call: TRBJ2-1
clone_size: -
v_call: TRBV5-6
d_call: -
cdr3_aa: CASSLVDIYNEQFF
cdr3_nt: TGTGCCAGCAGCTTGGTAGATATTTACAATGAGCAGTTCTTC

j_call: TRBJ1-2
clone_size: -
v_call: TRBV11-2
d_call: -
cdr3_aa: CASSLDVTDTKGYGYTF
cdr3_nt: TGTGCCAGCAGCTTAGACGTCACGGATACTAAGGGCTATGGCTACACCTTC

j_call: TRBJ2-3
clone_size: -
v_call: TRBV7-6
d_call: -
cdr3_aa: CASSLNSGGDTQYF
cdr3_nt: TGTGCCAGCAGCTTGAATAGCGGAGGGGATACGCAGTATTTT

j_call: TRBJ1-2
clone_size: once
v_call: TRBV10-3
d_call: -
cdr3_aa: CAISESQGSGENGYTF
cdr3_nt: TGTGCCATCAGTGAGTCACAGGGAAGCGGGGAGAATGGCTACACCTTC

j_call: TRBJ2-5
clone_size: -
v_call: TRBV5-8
d_call: -
cdr3_aa: CASSTRAHQETQYF
cdr3_nt: TGTGCCAGCAGCACCCGGGCCCATCAAGAGACCCAGTACTTC

j_call: TRBJ2-3
clone_size: -
v_call: TRBV5-1
d_call: -
cdr3_aa: CASSSFTTDTQYF
cdr3_nt: TGCGCCAGCAGCTCATTCACCACAGATACGCAGTATTTT

j_call: TRBJ1-3
clone_size: -
v_call: TRBV5-1
d_call: -
cdr3_aa: CASSLYRTTSSGNTIYF
cdr3_nt: TGCGCCAGCAGCTTGTACAGAACCACCAGCTCTGGAAACACCATATATTTT

j_call: TRBJ1-1
clone_size: -
v_call: TRBV15
d_call: -
cdr3_aa: CATSRETLGVNTEAFF
cdr3_nt: TGTGCCACCAGCAGGGAGACCTTAGGGGTGAACACTGAAGCTTTCTTT

j_call: TRBJ1-1
clone_size: -
v_call: TRBV18
d_call: -
cdr3_aa: CASSLQGFPNTEAFF
cdr3_nt: TGTGCCAGCTCATTACAGGGCTTTCCGAACACTGAAGCTTTCTTT

j_call: TRBJ2-3
clone_size: -
v_call: TRBV2
d_call: -
cdr3_aa: CASSPTMDTQYF
cdr3_nt: TGTGCCAGCAGTCCCACAATGGATACGCAGTATTTT

j_call: TRBJ2-7
clone_size: -
v_call: TRBV6-1
d_call: -
cdr3_aa: CASSGDTRIEQYF
cdr3_nt: TGTGCCAGCAGTGGAGATACTAGAATCGAGCAGTACTTC

j_call: TRBJ1-6
clone_size: -
v_call: TRBV7-2
d_call: -
cdr3_aa: CASSLTVNSPLHF
cdr3_nt: TGTGCCAGCAGCTTGACAGTTAATTCACCCCTCCACTTT

j_call: TRBJ1-5
clone_size: -
v_call: TRBV19
d_call: -
cdr3_aa: CATGHQGPGQPQHF
cdr3_nt: TGTGCCACGGGTCACCAGGGGCCCGGTCAGCCCCAGCATTTT